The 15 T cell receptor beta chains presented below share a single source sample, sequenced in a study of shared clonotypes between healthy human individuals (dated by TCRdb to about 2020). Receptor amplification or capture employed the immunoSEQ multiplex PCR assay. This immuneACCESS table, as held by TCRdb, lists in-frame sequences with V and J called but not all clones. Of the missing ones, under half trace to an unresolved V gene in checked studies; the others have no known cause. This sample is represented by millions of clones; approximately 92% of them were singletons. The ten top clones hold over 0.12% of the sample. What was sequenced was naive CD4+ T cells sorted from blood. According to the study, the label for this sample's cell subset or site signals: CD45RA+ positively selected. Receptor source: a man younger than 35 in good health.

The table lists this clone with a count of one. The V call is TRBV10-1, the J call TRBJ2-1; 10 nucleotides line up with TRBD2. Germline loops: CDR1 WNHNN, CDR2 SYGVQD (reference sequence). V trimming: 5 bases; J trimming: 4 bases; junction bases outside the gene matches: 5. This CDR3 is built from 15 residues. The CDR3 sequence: CASSRSGGKYNEQFF. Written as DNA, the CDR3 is TGCGCCAGCAGTCGTAGCGGGGGGAAATACAATGAGCAGTTCTTC.

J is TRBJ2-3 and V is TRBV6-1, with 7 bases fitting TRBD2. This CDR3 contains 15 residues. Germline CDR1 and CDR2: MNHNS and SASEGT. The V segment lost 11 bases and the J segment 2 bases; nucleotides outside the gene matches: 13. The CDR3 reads CAHVDGRTATDTQYF. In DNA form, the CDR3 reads TGTGCCCATGTTGACGGGAGGACGGCCACAGATACGCAGTATTTT.

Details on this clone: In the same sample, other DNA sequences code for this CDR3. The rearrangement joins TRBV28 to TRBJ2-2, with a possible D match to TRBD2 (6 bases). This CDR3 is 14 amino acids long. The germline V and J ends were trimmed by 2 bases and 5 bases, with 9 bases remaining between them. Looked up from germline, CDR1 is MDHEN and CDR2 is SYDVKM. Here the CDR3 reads CASSLQGGTGELFF. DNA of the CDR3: TGTGCCAGCAGTTTACAGGGAGGAACCGGGGAGCTGTTTTTT.

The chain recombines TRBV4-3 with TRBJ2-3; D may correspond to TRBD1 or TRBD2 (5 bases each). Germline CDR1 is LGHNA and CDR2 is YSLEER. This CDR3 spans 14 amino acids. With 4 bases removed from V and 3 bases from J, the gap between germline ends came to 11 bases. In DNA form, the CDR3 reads TGCGCCAGCAGCCCTCGGGGCCTGACAGATACGCAGTATTTT. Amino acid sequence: CASSPRGLTDTQYF.

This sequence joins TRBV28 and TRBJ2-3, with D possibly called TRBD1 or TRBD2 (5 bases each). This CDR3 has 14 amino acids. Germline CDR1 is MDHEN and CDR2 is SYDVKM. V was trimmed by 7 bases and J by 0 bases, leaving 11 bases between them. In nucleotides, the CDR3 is TGTGCCAGCACGGTCGGGGACAGCACAGATACGCAGTATTTT. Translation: CASTVGDSTDTQYF.

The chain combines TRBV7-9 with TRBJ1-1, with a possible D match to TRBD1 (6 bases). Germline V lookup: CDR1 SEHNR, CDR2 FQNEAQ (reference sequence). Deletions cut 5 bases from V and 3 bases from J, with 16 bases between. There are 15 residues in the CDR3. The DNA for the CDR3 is TGTGCCAGCAGCCCTCCCCGGGGGGGGCACACTGAAGCTTTCTTT. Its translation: CASSPPRGGHTEAFF.

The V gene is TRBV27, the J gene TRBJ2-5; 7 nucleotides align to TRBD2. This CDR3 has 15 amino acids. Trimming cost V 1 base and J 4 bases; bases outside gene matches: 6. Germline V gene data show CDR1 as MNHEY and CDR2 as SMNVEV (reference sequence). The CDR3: CASSLWGTGGETQYF. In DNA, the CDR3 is TGTGCCAGCAGTTTATGGGGGACGGGGGGAGAGACCCAGTACTTC.

The CDR3 DNA reads as TGTGCCAGCAGCCTTAGACAGGGGGCTGGAGCTAATGAAAAACTGTTTTTT. Protein sequence: CASSLRQGAGANEKLFF. The gene calls are TRBV5-4 and TRBJ1-4; 10 bases agree with TRBD1. The CDR3 sequence is 17 residues long. CDR1 SGHNT and CDR2 YYREEE come from the germline V gene (reference sequence). The ends lost 4 bases at V and 3 bases at J; junction bases unmatched: 9.

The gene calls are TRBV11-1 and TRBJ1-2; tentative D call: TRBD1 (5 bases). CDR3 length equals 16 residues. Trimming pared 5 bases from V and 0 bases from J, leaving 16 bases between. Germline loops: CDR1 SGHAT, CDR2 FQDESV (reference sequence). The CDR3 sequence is CASSPGQGGANYGYTF. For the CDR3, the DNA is TGTGCCAGCAGCCCTGGCCAGGGAGGTGCTAACTATGGCTACACCTTC.

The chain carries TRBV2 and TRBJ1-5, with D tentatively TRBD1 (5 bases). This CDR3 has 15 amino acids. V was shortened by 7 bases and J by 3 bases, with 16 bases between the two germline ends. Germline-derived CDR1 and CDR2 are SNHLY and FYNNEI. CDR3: CASNPQGGANQPQHF. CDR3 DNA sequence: TGTGCCAGCAATCCGCAAGGAGGGGCCAATCAGCCCCAGCATTTT.

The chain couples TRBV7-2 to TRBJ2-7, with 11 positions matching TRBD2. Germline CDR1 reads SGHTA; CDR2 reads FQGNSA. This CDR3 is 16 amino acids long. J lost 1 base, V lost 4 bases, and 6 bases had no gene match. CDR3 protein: CASSWSRLAGSYEQYF. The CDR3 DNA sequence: TGTGCCAGCAGCTGGTCCCGACTAGCGGGATCCTACGAGCAGTACTTC.

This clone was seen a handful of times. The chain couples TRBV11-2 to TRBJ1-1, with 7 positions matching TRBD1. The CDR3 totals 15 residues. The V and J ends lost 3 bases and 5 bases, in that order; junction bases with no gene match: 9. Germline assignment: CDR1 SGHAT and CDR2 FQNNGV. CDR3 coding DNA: TGTGCCAGCAGCTTCGCAGGGGGTGGTAGGACTGAAGCTTTCTTT. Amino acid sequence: CASSFAGGGRTEAFF.

The CDR3 reads CASGTGSNQPQHF. The CDR3 DNA reads TGTGCCAGCGGCACAGGGAGCAATCAGCCCCAGCATTTT. The chain uses TRBV27 and TRBJ1-5, with TRBD1 as a possible D gene (6 bases). The CDR3 extends over 13 amino acids. Trimming removed 8 bases at V and 1 base at J, with 9 bases between. Germline V gene lookup returns CDR1 MNHEY and CDR2 SMNVEV (reference sequence).

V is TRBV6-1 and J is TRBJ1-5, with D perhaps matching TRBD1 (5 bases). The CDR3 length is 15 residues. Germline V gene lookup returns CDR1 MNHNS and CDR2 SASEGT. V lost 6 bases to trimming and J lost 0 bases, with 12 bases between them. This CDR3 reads CASSGGGNSNQPQHF. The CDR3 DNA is TGTGCCAGCAGCGGGGGTGGAAATAGCAATCAGCCCCAGCATTTT.

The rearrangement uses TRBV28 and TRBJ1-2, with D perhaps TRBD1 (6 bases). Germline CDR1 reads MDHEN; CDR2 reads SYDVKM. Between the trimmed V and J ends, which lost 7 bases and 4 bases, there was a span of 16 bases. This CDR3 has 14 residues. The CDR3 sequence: CASTSRGAGYGYTF. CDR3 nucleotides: TGTGCCAGCACCTCAAGGGGGGCCGGCTATGGCTACACCTTC.